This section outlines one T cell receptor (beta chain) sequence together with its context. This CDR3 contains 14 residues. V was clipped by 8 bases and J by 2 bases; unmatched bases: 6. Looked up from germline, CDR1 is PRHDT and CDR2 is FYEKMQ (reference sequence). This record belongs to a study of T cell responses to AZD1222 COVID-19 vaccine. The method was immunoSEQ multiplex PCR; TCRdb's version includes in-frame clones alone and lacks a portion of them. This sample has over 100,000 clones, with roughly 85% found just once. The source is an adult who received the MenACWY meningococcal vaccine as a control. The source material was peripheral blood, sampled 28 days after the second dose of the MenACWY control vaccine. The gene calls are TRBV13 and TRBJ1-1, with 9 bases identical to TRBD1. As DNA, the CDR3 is TGTGCCAGCCGGGACAGGGACCGAAACACTGAAGCTTTCTTT. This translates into CASRDRDRNTEAFF.